One and the same sample provided the 6 T cell receptor beta chains below, sequenced in a study of cytomegalovirus exposure and HLA in healthy donors. PCR was performed using 60 Vbeta and 13 Jbeta primers. The assay was immunoSEQ multiplex PCR, and TCRdb's table has in-frame clones only and misses some. The profile shows roughly 200,000 clones, under 85% of them singletons. The sequencing sample was made of PBMCs. The receptors stem from a man aged 45-65 years in good health and CMV-seronegative.

The V gene is TRBV7-9, the J gene TRBJ2-3; 7 bases align to TRBD1. There are 15 residues in the CDR3. Germline V gene sequence: CDR1 SEHNR, CDR2 FQNEAQ (reference sequence). V lost 5 bases to trimming and J lost 2 bases; unmatched junction nucleotides: 7. This CDR3 reads CASSLGQAHTDTQYF. CDR3 bases: TGTGCCAGCAGCCTCGGACAGGCCCACACAGATACGCAGTATTTT.

The chain has TRBV2 and TRBJ2-3, with TRBD1 identical over 7 bases. V dropped 8 bases and J dropped 5; count of bases not matched to a gene: 4. The germline CDR1 and CDR2 sequences are SNHLY and FYNNEI. This CDR3 region has 12 residues. As DNA, the CDR3 is TGTGCCAGCGGCCGACAGGGAGATACGCAGTATTTT. It encodes CASGRQGDTQYF.

The chain employs TRBV5-1 and TRBJ2-7, with 9 bases identical to TRBD2. Germline V lookup: CDR1 SGHRS, CDR2 YFSETQ. The CDR3 loop spans 18 amino acids. V lost 0 bases to trimming and J lost 5 bases; unmatched junction nucleotides: 15. The CDR3, as DNA: TGCGCCAGCAGCTTGGAGGTTAGCGGGGGATCTTGGGACCACGAGCAGTACTTC. Residues: CASSLEVSGGSWDHEQYF.

This clone was detected only once. J is TRBJ2-7 and V is TRBV18; the match to TRBD1 covers 10 bases. With 1 base clipped from V and 6 bases from J, the junction kept 9 bases outside the gene matches. Germline CDR1 is KGHSH and CDR2 is LQKENI. This CDR3 spans 16 amino acids. The CDR3 protein is CASSPQPTGGSGEQYF. CDR3 DNA: TGTGCCAGCTCACCACAACCGACAGGGGGCTCGGGCGAGCAGTACTTC.

The CDR3 protein is CASSSGRRGGDYTGELFF. The CDR3 nucleotides are TGCGCCAGCAGTTCAGGCCGGCGGGGGGGCGATTACACCGGGGAGCTGTTTTTT. The J gene is TRBJ2-2, the V gene TRBV10-2; the match to TRBD2 covers 9 bases. V was clipped by 5 bases and J by 3 bases; unmatched bases: 13. The CDR3 sequence is 18 residues long. Germline-derived CDR1 and CDR2 are WSHSY and SAAADI.

The chain joins TRBV6-4 to TRBJ1-1; possible D gene TRBD1, 6 bases. CDR1 MRHNA and CDR2 SNTAGT come from the germline V gene. The CDR3 consists of 16 residues. Trimming shortened V by 4 bases and J by 0 bases, and 15 bases separated the two germline ends. CDR3 loop: CASSVRAGAVNTEAFF. The CDR3 bases are TGTGCCAGCAGTGTCCGGGCAGGGGCCGTGAACACTGAAGCTTTCTTT.